Shown below are 8 T cell receptor beta chains from a single sample sequenced in a study of blood T cell repertoires in COVID-19. The assay was immunoSEQ multiplex PCR, and TCRdb's table has in-frame clones only and misses some. The data show 350,000 to 450,000 clones, about nine tenths seen once. Sequencing was performed on PBMCs or T cells enriched from blood (not recorded which). These receptors were obtained from a woman in her thirties or forties who had been exposed to COVID-19.

This clone was detected once. V gene TRBV2 combines with J gene TRBJ1-4; unclear D gene. Germline-derived CDR1 and CDR2 are SNHLY and FYNNEI. V was shortened by 9 bases and J by 8 bases, with 16 bases between the two germline ends. The CDR3 covers 13 residues. CDR3 sequence reads: CAREGFGQEKLFF. CDR3 nucleotides: TGTGCCAGGGAGGGTTTTGGGCAGGAAAAACTGTTTTTT. Supplemented by reference TRBV2 and TRBJ1-4, the full variable domain reads EPEVTQTPSHQVTQMGQEVILRCVPISNHLYFYWYRQILGQKVEFLVSFYNNEISEKSEIFDDQFSVERPDGSNFTLKIRSTKLEDSAMYFCAREGFGQEKLFFGSGTQLSVL.

The V call is TRBV2, the J call TRBJ1-1, with D unresolved. In germline, CDR1 is SNHLY, CDR2 FYNNEI. Trimming took off 10 bases at V and 1 base at J, with 4 bases between the two ends. The CDR3 length is 10 residues. CDR3 loop: CATGNTEAFF. CDR3 DNA sequence: TGTGCCACGGGGAACACTGAAGCTTTCTTT. The whole variable domain, filled in from reference TRBV2 and TRBJ1-1, reads EPEVTQTPSHQVTQMGQEVILRCVPISNHLYFYWYRQILGQKVEFLVSFYNNEISEKSEIFDDQFSVERPDGSNFTLKIRSTKLEDSAMYFCATGNTEAFFGQGTRLTVV.

V is TRBV7-2 and J is TRBJ2-1; 10 bases align to TRBD1. The germline V gene encodes CDR1 SGHTA and CDR2 FQGNSA. V shed 4 bases, J shed 11 bases, and the junction held 8 bases outside the gene matches. The CDR3 extends over 14 amino acids. CDR3 nucleotide sequence: TGTGCCAGCAGCTCGCGACAGGGGGCGAATAAGCAGTTCTTC. This codes for CASSSRQGANKQFF.

The chain is built from TRBV19 and TRBJ1-6; TRBD1 matches 8 bases. This CDR3 has 15 amino acids. The junction had 7 bases not matched to a gene; V was cut back by 5 bases and J by 7 bases. The germline CDR1 and CDR2 sequences are LNHDA and SQIVND (reference sequence). CDR3 nucleotides: TGTGCCAGTAGTCCGCGGACAGGGAGAAATTCACCCCTCCACTTT. Amino acids: CASSPRTGRNSPLHF. The entire variable domain, with the rest obtained from reference TRBV19 and TRBJ1-6, is as follows: DGGITQSPKYLFRKEGQNVTLSCEQNLNHDAMYWYRQDPGQGLRLIYYSQIVNDFQKGDIAEGYSVSREKKESFPLTVTSAQKNPTAFYLCASSPRTGRNSPLHFGNGTRLTVT.

The chain recombines TRBV20-1 with TRBJ2-3; 12 bases line up with TRBD2. The CDR3 runs to 16 residues. Germline loops: CDR1 DFQATT, CDR2 SNEGSKA (reference sequence). The J segment lost 0 bases and the V segment lost 3 bases, leaving 4 bases of the junction unmatched. The CDR3 here is CSASTSGRISTDTQYF. The CDR3 DNA follows: TGCAGTGCTAGTACTAGCGGGAGGATTAGCACAGATACGCAGTATTTT.

The rearrangement uses TRBV18 and TRBJ1-4; perhaps TRBD1 as D (5 bases). V lost 1 base and J 0 bases, leaving 9 bases between the germline ends. Germline CDR1 is KGHSH and CDR2 is LQKENI. There are 16 residues in the CDR3. The CDR3 protein is CASSPRQLATNEKLFF. In DNA form, the CDR3 reads TGTGCCAGCTCACCACGACAGCTTGCAACTAATGAAAAACTGTTTTTT.

This rearrangement joins TRBV6-5 to TRBJ2-7; 7 bases are a match to TRBD1. Trimming removed 6 bases from V and 5 bases from J; junction bases left unmatched: 13. Germline CDR1 is MNHEY and CDR2 is SVGAGI. The CDR3 is 15 residues long. The CDR3 loop is CASRRVQGLEDEQYF. In DNA, the CDR3 is TGTGCCAGCAGGAGAGTACAGGGGCTGGAGGACGAGCAGTACTTC.

This clone came up a few times. The chain combines TRBV6-1 with TRBJ2-1, with 9 positions matching TRBD2. Per germline, CDR1 MNHNS and CDR2 SASEGT. This CDR3 spans 16 amino acids. The ends lost 4 bases at V and 3 bases at J; junction bases unmatched: 7. CDR3 sequence: CASSGDYSGSYNEQFF. The CDR3 bases are TGTGCCAGCAGTGGGGACTATAGCGGGAGCTACAATGAGCAGTTCTTC.